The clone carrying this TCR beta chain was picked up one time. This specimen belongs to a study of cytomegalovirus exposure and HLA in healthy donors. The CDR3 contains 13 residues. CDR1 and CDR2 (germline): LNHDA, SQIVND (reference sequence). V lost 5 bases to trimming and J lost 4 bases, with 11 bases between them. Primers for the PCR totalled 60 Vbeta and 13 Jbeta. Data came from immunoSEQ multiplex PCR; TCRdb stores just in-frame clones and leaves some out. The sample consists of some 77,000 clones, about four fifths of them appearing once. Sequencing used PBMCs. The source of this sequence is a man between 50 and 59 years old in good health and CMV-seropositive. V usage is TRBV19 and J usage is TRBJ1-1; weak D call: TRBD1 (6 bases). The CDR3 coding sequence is TGTGCCAGTAGTCCTCAGGGGTCCACTGAAGCTTTCTTT. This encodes CASSPQGSTEAFF.